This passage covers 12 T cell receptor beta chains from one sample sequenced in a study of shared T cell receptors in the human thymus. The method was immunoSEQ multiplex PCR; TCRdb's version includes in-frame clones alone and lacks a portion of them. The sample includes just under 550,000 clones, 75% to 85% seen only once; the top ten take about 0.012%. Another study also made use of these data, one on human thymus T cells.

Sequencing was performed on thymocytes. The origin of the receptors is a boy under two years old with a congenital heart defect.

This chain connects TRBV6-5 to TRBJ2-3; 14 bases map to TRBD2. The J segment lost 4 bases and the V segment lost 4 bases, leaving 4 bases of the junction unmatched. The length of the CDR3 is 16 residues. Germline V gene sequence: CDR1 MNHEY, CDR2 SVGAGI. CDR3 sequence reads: CASSSTSGRAPDTQYF. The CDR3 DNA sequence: TGTGCCAGCAGTTCGACTAGCGGGAGGGCCCCAGATACGCAGTATTTT.

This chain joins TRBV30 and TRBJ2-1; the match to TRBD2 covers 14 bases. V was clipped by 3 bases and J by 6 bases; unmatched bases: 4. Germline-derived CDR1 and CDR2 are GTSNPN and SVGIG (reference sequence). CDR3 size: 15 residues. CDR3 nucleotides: TGTGCCTGGAGCTCCGGGACTAGCGGGAGCAATGAGCAGTTCTTC. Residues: CAWSSGTSGSNEQFF.

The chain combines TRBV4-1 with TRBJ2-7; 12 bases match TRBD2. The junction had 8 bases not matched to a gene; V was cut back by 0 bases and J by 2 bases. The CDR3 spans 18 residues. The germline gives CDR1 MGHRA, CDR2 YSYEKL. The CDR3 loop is CASSQDRTLAGGAYEQYF. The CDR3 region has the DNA TGCGCCAGCAGCCAAGATCGGACCCTAGCGGGGGGGGCCTACGAGCAGTACTTC.

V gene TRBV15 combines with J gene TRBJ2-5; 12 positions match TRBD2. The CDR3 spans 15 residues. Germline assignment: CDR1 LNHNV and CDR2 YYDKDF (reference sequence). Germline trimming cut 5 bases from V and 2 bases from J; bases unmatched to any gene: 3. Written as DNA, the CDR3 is TGTGCCACCAGCGACGGGACTAGCGGGCAAGAGACCCAGTACTTC. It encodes CATSDGTSGQETQYF.

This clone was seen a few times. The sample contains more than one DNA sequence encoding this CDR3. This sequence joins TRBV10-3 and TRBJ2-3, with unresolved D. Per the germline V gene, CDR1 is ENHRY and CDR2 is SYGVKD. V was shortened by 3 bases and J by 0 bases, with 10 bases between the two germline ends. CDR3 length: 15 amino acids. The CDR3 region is CAISESGSSTDTQYF. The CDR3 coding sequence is TGTGCCATCAGTGAAAGTGGTAGCAGCACAGATACGCAGTATTTT.

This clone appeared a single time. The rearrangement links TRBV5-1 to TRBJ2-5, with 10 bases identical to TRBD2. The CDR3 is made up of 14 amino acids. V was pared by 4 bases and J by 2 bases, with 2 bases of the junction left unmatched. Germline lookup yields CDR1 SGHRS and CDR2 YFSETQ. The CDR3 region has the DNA TGCGCCAGCAGCGTACTAGCGGGACAAGAGACCCAGTACTTC. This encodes CASSVLAGQETQYF.

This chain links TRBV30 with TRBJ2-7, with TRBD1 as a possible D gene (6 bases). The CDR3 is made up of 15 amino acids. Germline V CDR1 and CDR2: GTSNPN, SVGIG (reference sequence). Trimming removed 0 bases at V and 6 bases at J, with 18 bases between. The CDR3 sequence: CAWSVQGDIAREQYF. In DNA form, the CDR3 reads TGTGCCTGGAGTGTACAGGGTGACATAGCGCGCGAGCAGTACTTC.

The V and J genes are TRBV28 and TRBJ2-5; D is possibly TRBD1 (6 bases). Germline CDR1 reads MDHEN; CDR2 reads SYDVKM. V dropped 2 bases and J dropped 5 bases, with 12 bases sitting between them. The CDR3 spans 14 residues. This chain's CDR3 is CASSLQGFEETQYF. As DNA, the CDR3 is TGTGCCAGCAGTTTACAGGGGTTTGAGGAGACCCAGTACTTC.

The CDR3 loop reads CAHGGPPRREGYTF. The CDR3 region has the DNA TGTGCCCACGGCGGACCACCCCGGAGGGAAGGCTACACCTTC. This chain uses TRBV28 with TRBJ1-2; D is unclear. V lost 11 bases, J lost 8 bases, and 24 bases lay in between. CDR3 size: 14 residues. Germline-derived CDR1 and CDR2 are MDHEN and SYDVKM.

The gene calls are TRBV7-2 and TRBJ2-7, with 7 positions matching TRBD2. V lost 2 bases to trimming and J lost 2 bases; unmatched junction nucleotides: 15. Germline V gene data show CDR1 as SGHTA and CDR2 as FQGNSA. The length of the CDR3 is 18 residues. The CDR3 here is CASSLKGLPPRGPYEQYF. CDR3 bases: TGTGCCAGCAGCTTAAAGGGACTACCCCCTAGGGGTCCCTACGAGCAGTACTTC.

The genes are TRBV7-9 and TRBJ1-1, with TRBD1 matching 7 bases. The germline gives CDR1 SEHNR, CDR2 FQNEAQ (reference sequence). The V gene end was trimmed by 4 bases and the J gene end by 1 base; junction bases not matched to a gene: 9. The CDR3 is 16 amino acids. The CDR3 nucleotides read TGTGCCAGCAGCTCCGACTACAGGGGTGAGAACACTGAAGCTTTCTTT. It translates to CASSSDYRGENTEAFF.

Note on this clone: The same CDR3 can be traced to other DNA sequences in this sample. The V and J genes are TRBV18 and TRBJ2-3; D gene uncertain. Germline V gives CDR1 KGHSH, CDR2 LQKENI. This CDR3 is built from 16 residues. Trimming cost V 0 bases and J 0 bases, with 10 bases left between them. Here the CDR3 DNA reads TGTGCCAGCTCACCACCGGGTCAGACTAGCACAGATACGCAGTATTTT. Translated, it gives CASSPPGQTSTDTQYF.